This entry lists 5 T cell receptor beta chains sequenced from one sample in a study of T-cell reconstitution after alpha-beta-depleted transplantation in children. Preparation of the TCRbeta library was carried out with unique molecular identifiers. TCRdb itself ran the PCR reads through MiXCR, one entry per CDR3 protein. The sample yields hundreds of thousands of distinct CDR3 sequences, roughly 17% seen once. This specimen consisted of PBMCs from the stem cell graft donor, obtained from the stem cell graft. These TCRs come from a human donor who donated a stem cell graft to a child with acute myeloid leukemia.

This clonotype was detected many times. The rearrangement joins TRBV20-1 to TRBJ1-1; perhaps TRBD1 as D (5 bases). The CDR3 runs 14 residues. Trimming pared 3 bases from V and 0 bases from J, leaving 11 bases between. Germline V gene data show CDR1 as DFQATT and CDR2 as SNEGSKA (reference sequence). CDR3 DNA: TGCAGTGCTAGTTATGGGACGGTGAACACTGAAGCTTTCTTT. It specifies CSASYGTVNTEAFF.

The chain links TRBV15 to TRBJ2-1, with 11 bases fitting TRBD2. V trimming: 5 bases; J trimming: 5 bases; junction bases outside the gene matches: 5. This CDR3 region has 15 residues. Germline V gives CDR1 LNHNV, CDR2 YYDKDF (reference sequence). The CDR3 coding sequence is TGTGCCACCAGCCGGGGACTAGCGGAAAACAATGAGCAGTTCTTC. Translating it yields CATSRGLAENNEQFF.

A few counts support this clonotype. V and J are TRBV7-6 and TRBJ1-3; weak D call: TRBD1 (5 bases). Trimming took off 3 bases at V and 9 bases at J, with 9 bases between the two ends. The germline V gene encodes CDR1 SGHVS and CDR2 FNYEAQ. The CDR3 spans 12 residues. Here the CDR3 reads CASSFMGGTIYF. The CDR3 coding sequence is TGTGCCAGCAGCTTCATGGGGGGCACCATATATTTT.

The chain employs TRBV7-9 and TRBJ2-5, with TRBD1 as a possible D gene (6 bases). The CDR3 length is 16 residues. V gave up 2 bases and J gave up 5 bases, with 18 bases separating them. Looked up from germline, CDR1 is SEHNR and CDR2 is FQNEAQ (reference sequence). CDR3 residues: CASSLRRGGFGETQYF. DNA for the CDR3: TGTGCCAGCAGCTTACGCCGTGGGGGCTTTGGGGAGACCCAGTACTTC.

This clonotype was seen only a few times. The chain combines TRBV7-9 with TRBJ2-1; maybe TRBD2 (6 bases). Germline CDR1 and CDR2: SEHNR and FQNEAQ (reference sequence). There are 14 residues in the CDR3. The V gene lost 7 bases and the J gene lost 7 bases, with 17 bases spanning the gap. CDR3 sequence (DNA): TGTGCCAGCACCCGCGGGACGTCCCCTAATGAGCAGTTCTTC. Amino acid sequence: CASTRGTSPNEQFF.